This TCR beta chain was documented in a study of CD8 T cells in Susac syndrome. Sequencing of TCR beta was carried out in blood CD8+ and CD4+ T cells. With respect to this clonotype: Its antigen is undetermined.

It was with random hexamers that roughly 0.5 to 1 ug RNA was reverse transcribed. TCRdb used MiXCR to reprocess the immunoSEQ multiplex PCR reads, holding one entry per CDR3 protein. The data show around 120,000 distinct CDR3 sequences, with approximately 94% seen just once and around 0.12% held by the top ten. Study-wide points: That the number of individuals in its TCR sequencing and HLA analysis was relatively small was acknowledged by the study.

CDR3 size: 15 residues. V lost 1 base, J lost 6 bases, and 13 bases lay in between. CDR1 SEHNR and CDR2 FQNEAQ come from the germline V gene (reference sequence). This TCR was sampled from a human donor with multiple sclerosis. The sequenced sample was CD4+ T cells from PBMCs. V is TRBV7-9 and J is TRBJ2-1, with TRBD1 as a possible D gene (6 bases). The CDR3 region is CASSLGGRSGNEQFF. The DNA for the CDR3 is TGTGCCAGCAGCTTAGGGGGGCGCTCGGGCAATGAGCAGTTCTTC.